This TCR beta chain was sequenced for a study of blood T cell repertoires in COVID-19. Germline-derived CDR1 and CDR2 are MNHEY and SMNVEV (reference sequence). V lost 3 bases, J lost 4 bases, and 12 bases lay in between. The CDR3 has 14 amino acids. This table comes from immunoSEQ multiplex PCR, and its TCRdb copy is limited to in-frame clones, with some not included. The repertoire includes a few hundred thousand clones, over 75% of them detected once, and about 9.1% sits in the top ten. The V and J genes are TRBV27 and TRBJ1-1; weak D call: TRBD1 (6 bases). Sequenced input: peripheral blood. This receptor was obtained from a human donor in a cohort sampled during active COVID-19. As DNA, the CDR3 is TGTGCCAGCAGTTTGGATGTAGGGGGCACTGAAGCTTTCTTT. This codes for CASSLDVGGTEAFF.